Each of the 27 T cell receptor beta chains below was sequenced from the same sample in a study of control samples from healthy donors and cancer patients (dated by TCRdb to 2018 to 2020). Libraries were prepared through the immunoSEQ multiplex PCR assay. The table comes from immuneACCESS by way of TCRdb, which keeps in-frame sequences with V and J called. Part of the clones is missing from these tables; in studies checked, under half for an unresolved V gene and the rest for unknown reasons. This sample gives tens of thousands of clones in total; more than 65% of them show up just once. The leading ten clones occupy roughly 15% of the sample. The sequenced sample was formalin-fixed, paraffin-embedded tissue. All receptors come from a male donor with melanoma.

This chain uses TRBV18 with TRBJ2-3, with D tentatively TRBD2 (6 bases). Germline-derived CDR1 and CDR2 are KGHSH and LQKENI. The CDR3 is made up of 16 amino acids. V was pared by 3 bases and J by 3 bases, with 16 bases between. CDR3 sequence (DNA): TGTGCCAGCTCACCCCCCGGAGGGGTCGGAACAGATACGCAGTATTTT. Its protein product is CASSPPGGVGTDTQYF.

This clone appeared a few times. J is TRBJ2-6 and V is TRBV7-9; D unresolved. The V end lost 3 bases, the J end lost 1 base, and 13 bases lay between the germline ends. The CDR3 has 17 residues. Germline V CDR1 and CDR2: SEHNR, FQNEAQ (reference sequence). The CDR3 nucleotides are TGTGCCAGCAGCTTCCAGATCCACATTTCTGGGGCCAACGTCCTGACTTTC. Translating it yields CASSFQIHISGANVLTF.

This chain connects TRBV19 to TRBJ2-7, with no clear D. CDR1 is LNHDA and CDR2 is SQIVND in the germline V gene (reference sequence). V lost 3 bases and J lost 7, with 16 bases in between. The CDR3 is made up of 14 amino acids. CDR3 DNA sequence: TGTGCCAGTAGTATCGACCCCCGGTCGAGAGAGCAGTACTTC. Encoded protein: CASSIDPRSREQYF.

Comments on this clone: This may come from a read error, since a much larger clone is one base off. The chain links TRBV3-1 (or the pseudogene TRBV3-2) to TRBJ2-1; D not certain. With 4 bases removed from V and 3 bases from J, the gap between germline ends came to 1 base. Germline V gene lookup returns CDR1 LGHDT and CDR2 YNNKEL (reference sequence). The CDR3 is 11 amino acids. The CDR3 DNA is TGTGCCAGCAGCCTCTACAATGAGCAGTTCTTC. Encoded protein: CASSLYNEQFF.

The genes are TRBV6-6 and TRBJ1-2; perhaps TRBD1 as D (5 bases). Trimming pared 7 bases from V and 5 bases from J, leaving 11 bases between. The CDR3 spans 12 residues. Germline lookup yields CDR1 MNHNY and CDR2 SVGAGI (reference sequence). The CDR3, as DNA: TGTGCCAGCACATTAGGGGAATATGGCTACACCTTC. Amino acid sequence: CASTLGEYGYTF.

The chain joins TRBV15 to TRBJ1-2; 9 positions agree with TRBD1. Germline V gives CDR1 LNHNV, CDR2 YYDKDF (reference sequence). Germline trimming cut 5 bases from V and 7 bases from J; bases unmatched to any gene: 5. The CDR3 is made up of 13 amino acids. Here the CDR3 DNA reads TGTGCCACCAGCCGGGACAGGGTGTCTGGCTACACCTTC. Its translation is CATSRDRVSGYTF.

The chain combines TRBV19 with TRBJ2-2; the D call may be TRBD1 or TRBD2 (6 bases each). The V end was cut by 7 bases, the J end by 3 bases, with 9 bases between. The CDR3 totals 13 residues. Germline CDR1 and CDR2: LNHDA and SQIVND (reference sequence). DNA of the CDR3: TGTGCCAGTAAGAGGGGGGACACCGGGGAGCTGTTTTTT. Translated: CASKRGDTGELFF.

V usage is TRBV6-5 and J usage is TRBJ2-2; the D gene is possibly TRBD1 (5 bases). V was pared by 6 bases and J by 3 bases, with 14 bases between. In germline, CDR1 is MNHEY, CDR2 SVGAGI. This CDR3 contains 15 residues. CDR3 DNA: TGTGCCAGCAGACCACAGGTCCGGGACACCGGGGAGCTGTTTTTT. Its protein is CASRPQVRDTGELFF.

The genes are TRBV18 and TRBJ2-1; TRBD2 aligns across 7 bases. Unmatched junction bases numbered 6, after V lost 1 base and J lost 6 bases. CDR1 is KGHSH and CDR2 is LQKENI in the germline V gene. This CDR3 is built from 15 residues. CDR3 bases: TGTGCCAGCTCACCACAGGGGAGGGTTACCAATGAGCAGTTCTTC. It yields the protein CASSPQGRVTNEQFF.

This chain connects TRBV5-1 to TRBJ1-5; D gene ambiguous. V was pared by 0 bases and J by 7 bases, with 11 bases between. This CDR3 region has 14 residues. Germline V gives CDR1 SGHRS, CDR2 YFSETQ. DNA for the CDR3: TGCGCCAGCAGCTTGGAGGATGCCCGGCAGCCCCAGCATTTT. It encodes CASSLEDARQPQHF.

This sequence joins TRBV27 and TRBJ1-1, with 7 positions matching TRBD1. Germline-derived CDR1 and CDR2 are MNHEY and SMNVEV (reference sequence). This CDR3 has 13 amino acids. V lost 5 bases to trimming and J lost 5 bases; unmatched junction nucleotides: 5. Written as DNA, the CDR3 is TGTGCCAGCAGTCCAGGGGGGGGGACTGAAGCTTTCTTT. Protein product: CASSPGGGTEAFF.

This clone occurred a few times. The V call is TRBV5-4, the J call TRBJ1-3; D call uncertain. The CDR3 is 14 residues long. Trimming cost V 2 bases and J 4 bases, with 10 bases left between them. Germline CDR1 is SGHNT and CDR2 is YYREEE (reference sequence). The CDR3 is CASSFGSTGNTIYF. The CDR3 coding sequence is TGTGCCAGCAGCTTTGGGTCAACGGGAAACACCATATATTTT. Using reference TRBV5-4 and TRBJ1-3 for the parts outside the CDR3, the full variable domain is ETGVTQSPTHLIKTRGQQVTLRCSSQSGHNTVSWYQQALGQGPQFIFQYYREEENGRGNFPPRFSGLQFPNYSSELNVNALELDDSALYLCASSFGSTGNTIYFGEGSWLTVV.

The chain recombines TRBV28 with TRBJ2-5; 8 positions agree with TRBD2. Germline V lookup: CDR1 MDHEN, CDR2 SYDVKM. The CDR3 has 21 amino acids. The trim removed 3 bases at V and 1 base at J, leaving 22 bases unmatched. In nucleotides, the CDR3 is TGTGCCAGCAGTTTGGGGAGTCCCGGTCGGGGGGGAGGCCTCTCCCAAGAGACCCAGTACTTC. Its protein product is CASSLGSPGRGGGLSQETQYF.

This sequence joins TRBV4-1 and TRBJ2-7; D not certain. Trimming stripped 0 bases from V and 9 bases from J, with 9 bases between. The CDR3 covers 12 residues. Germline values: CDR1 MGHRA, CDR2 YSYEKL. CDR3 residues: CASSQDARLQYF. Written as DNA, the CDR3 is TGCGCCAGCAGCCAAGACGCCCGATTGCAGTACTTC.

This rearrangement joins TRBV5-1 to TRBJ2-7, with D uncertain. From germline, CDR1 is SGHRS and CDR2 YFSETQ. The length of the CDR3 is 14 residues. Between the trimmed V and J ends, which lost 4 bases and 4 bases, there was a span of 15 bases. CDR3 region: CASSPGVFGYEQYF. The CDR3 nucleotides read TGCGCCAGCAGCCCCGGAGTATTTGGGTACGAGCAGTACTTC.

The chain links TRBV6-1 to TRBJ1-1; D uncertain. CDR1 is MNHNS, CDR2 SASEGT, per germline. V was clipped by 3 bases and J by 4 bases, with 15 bases between them. This CDR3 has 15 amino acids. CDR3 DNA: TGTGCCAGCAGTGAGCCCGACCTCGACGGCACTGAAGCTTTCTTT. Translation: CASSEPDLDGTEAFF.

The sample holds one count of this clone. In DNA form, the CDR3 reads TGCGCCAGCAGTCGGGGGGAGAAAAACATTCAGTACTTC. Protein sequence: CASSRGEKNIQYF. The rearrangement joins TRBV5-1 to TRBJ2-4, with TRBD2 matching over 7 bases. The CDR3 runs to 13 residues. V trimming: 5 bases; J trimming: 4 bases; junction bases outside the gene matches: 3. CDR1 is SGHRS and CDR2 is YFSETQ in the germline V gene.

This clone occurred many times. This chain uses TRBV6-5 with TRBJ2-1; 11 nucleotides agree with TRBD2. CDR3 size: 14 residues. The V and J ends lost 7 bases and 2 bases, in that order; junction bases with no gene match: 1. The germline V gene encodes CDR1 MNHEY and CDR2 SVGAGI. CDR3 region: CASTLAGAYNEQFF. CDR3 DNA: TGTGCCAGCACACTAGCGGGAGCCTACAATGAGCAGTTCTTC.

This sequence joins TRBV29-1 and TRBJ2-5; no clear D gene. Germline loops: CDR1 SQVTM, CDR2 ANQGSEA. Trimming pared 4 bases from V and 1 base from J, leaving 10 bases between. The CDR3 is made up of 13 amino acids. As DNA, the CDR3 is TGCAGCGTTGGGTGGGCTGGCCAAGAGACCCAGTACTTC. Encoded protein: CSVGWAGQETQYF.

This clone was seen just once. The chain combines TRBV29-1 with TRBJ2-1, with TRBD1 identical over 7 bases. Germline values: CDR1 SQVTM, CDR2 ANQGSEA. The CDR3 extends over 14 amino acids. V was clipped by 4 bases and J by 4 bases; unmatched bases: 7. CDR3 DNA: TGCAGCGTTGTCCGGGACAGACCTTACAATGAGCAGTTCTTC. Residues: CSVVRDRPYNEQFF.

The gene calls are TRBV13 and TRBJ2-3; TRBD2 matches 7 bases. Germline V gene data show CDR1 as PRHDT and CDR2 as FYEKMQ (reference sequence). The CDR3 contains 16 residues. The trim removed 1 base at V and 0 bases at J, leaving 4 bases unmatched. Written as DNA, the CDR3 is TGTGCCAGCAGCTTAGTAACTAGCGCCAGCACAGATACGCAGTATTTT. This gives the protein CASSLVTSASTDTQYF.

The chain is built from TRBV6-5 and TRBJ1-2, with 8 bases matching TRBD1. Germline CDR1 is MNHEY and CDR2 is SVGAGI. With V trimmed by 6 bases and J by 6 bases, 6 bases remained unmatched. This CDR3 has 13 residues. The CDR3 region is CASRRQGWDGYTF. Here the CDR3 DNA reads TGTGCCAGCAGACGACAGGGGTGGGATGGCTACACCTTC.

A few counts support this clone. The chain recombines TRBV6-6 with TRBJ2-5, with 9 bases matching TRBD2. The J segment lost 5 bases and the V segment lost 6 bases, leaving 10 bases of the junction unmatched. The germline V gene encodes CDR1 MNHNY and CDR2 SVGAGI (reference sequence). The CDR3 has 15 residues. CDR3 in amino acids: CASSSPREGLETQYF. Written as DNA, the CDR3 is TGTGCCAGCAGCAGCCCGCGGGAGGGCCTGGAGACCCAGTACTTC.

CDR3 protein: CSALPPDTQYF. CDR3 bases: TGCAGTGCTCTTCCGCCAGATACGCAGTATTTT. The chain uses TRBV20-1 and TRBJ2-3, with D hard to call. From germline, CDR1 is DFQATT and CDR2 SNEGSKA (reference sequence). This CDR3 has 11 residues. Trimming left V 5 bases short and J 4 bases short, with 7 bases between.

The sample holds one count of this clone. The J gene is TRBJ1-2, the V gene TRBV2; D is perhaps TRBD1 (5 bases). The CDR3 contains 12 residues. Germline V gene lookup returns CDR1 SNHLY and CDR2 FYNNEI. Trimming removed 3 bases at V and 3 bases at J, with 5 bases between. CDR3 DNA sequence: TGTGCCAGCAGTGACAGGGACTATGGCTACACCTTC. Amino acid sequence: CASSDRDYGYTF.

This sequence joins TRBV28 and TRBJ2-7; D perhaps matches TRBD2 (6 bases). V dropped 7 bases and J dropped 3 bases, with 22 bases sitting between them. The CDR3 spans 16 residues. Germline V lookup: CDR1 MDHEN, CDR2 SYDVKM. The CDR3 region has the DNA TGTGCCAGCAACCGATCCCCGGGACGGGGGTTCTACGAGCAGTACTTC. Translation gives CASNRSPGRGFYEQYF.

This clone was counted once. V gene TRBV7-3 combines with J gene TRBJ2-1, with D possibly matching TRBD2 (6 bases). CDR3 length: 13 residues. With 4 bases removed from V and 7 bases from J, the gap between germline ends came to 11 bases. The V gene's germline CDR1 is SGHTA and CDR2 FQGTGA. DNA for the CDR3: TGTGCCAGCAGCTCCCGGCGGGATAATGAGCAGTTCTTC. It encodes CASSSRRDNEQFF.